This is a list of T cell receptor beta chains from one sample in a study of blood T cell repertoires in COVID-19. Libraries were prepared by immunoSEQ multiplex PCR; TCRdb keeps only in-frame clonotypes and omits some of them. The sample lists over 200,000 clones, approximately 85% seen once, with around 0.8% in the top ten. The sequenced sample consisted of peripheral blood. The receptors shown here come from a woman in her twenties or thirties with acute or convalescent COVID-19. Both conserved end residues are part of each CDR3. D genes are given only for firm matches. Clone size, where shown, is once, few, many, or a class for clones that have expanded.

once TRBJ1-4 TRBD1 TRBV19 TGTGCCAGTAGCAAGGGACCGGGACAGGGGGATTCGGTGTTTTTT CASSKGPGQGDSVFF
. TRBJ2-3 TRBD2 TRBV19 TGTGCCAGTACCCGAAAGACTAGCGGCACAGATACGCAGTATTTT CASTRKTSGTDTQYF
. TRBJ2-7 TRBD1 TRBV5-4 TGTGCCAGCAGCTTTCCCGGACAGGACATTCTTCCCGAGCAGTACTTC CASSFPGQDILPEQYF
. TRBJ2-1 . TRBV25-1 TGTGCCAGCAGCAAGAGTACTAGCTCCTACAATGAGCAGTTCTTC CASSKSTSSYNEQFF
. TRBJ1-1 TRBD1 TRBV9 TGTGCCAGCAGCGTATTAACAGGGGGCGCGTTGATGAACACTGAAGCTTTCTTT CASSVLTGGALMNTEAFF
. TRBJ2-7 TRBD1 TRBV7-8 TGTGCCAGCAGCCGGGACGGGACAGCCTCCTACGAGCAGTACTTC CASSRDGTASYEQYF
. TRBJ1-2 . TRBV11-2 TGTGCCAGCAGCTTAAGCCCCGGGAACTATGGCTACACCTTC CASSLSPGNYGYTF
. TRBJ2-1 . TRBV11-2 TGTGCCAGCAGCGGGCGGCTGGTCGGGATGAGAGAGCAGTTCTTC CASSGRLVGMREQFF
. TRBJ1-6 . TRBV6-5 TGTGCCAGCAGTAGGCAGGGCCTTAATTCACCCCTCCACTTT CASSRQGLNSPLHF
. TRBJ2-1 TRBD2 TRBV24-1 TGTGCCACCAGTGATTTAGGGGGACTAGCGGGTTACAATGAGCAGTTCTTC CATSDLGGLAGYNEQFF
. TRBJ2-1 . TRBV6-5 TGTGCCAGCAGTTACCTCAGCGGAGGGGTTGATGAGCAGTTCTTC CASSYLSGGVDEQFF
. TRBJ2-1 . TRBV20-1 TGCAGTGGACGGGAGCACCATGAGCAGTTCTTC CSGREHHEQFF
once TRBJ1-5 TRBD1 TRBV9 TGTGCCAGCAGCGCGACCGGGACAGGGGCCTTTAAGGTTGAGCCCCAGCATTTT CASSATGTGAFKVEPQHF
. TRBJ2-5 TRBD2 TRBV28 TGTGCCAGCAGTTCCATCGACCCGGGGGGGCGTGAGACCCAGTACTTC CASSSIDPGGRETQYF
. TRBJ2-1 . TRBV13 TGTGCCAGCAGCTTATGGCTCGCGGGGTACTCCTACAATGAGCAGTTCTTC CASSLWLAGYSYNEQFF
. TRBJ2-7 TRBD2 TRBV10-3 TGTGCCATCACCCCGGGACTAGCGGGTTACGAGCAGTACTTC CAITPGLAGYEQYF
. TRBJ2-7 . TRBV12-3/TRBV12-4 TGTGCCAGCAGTCCAGGCTTTCGCGAGCAGTACTTC CASSPGFREQYF
few TRBJ1-2 . TRBV27 TGTGCCAGCAGCCCCGGGGTCAACTATGGCTACACCTTC CASSPGVNYGYTF
. TRBJ2-7 TRBD2 TRBV4-2 TGTGCCAGCAGCCAAGAGGAGCCGACTAGCGGGAGCCCACATCTATACGAGCAGTACTTC CASSQEEPTSGSPHLYEQYF
. TRBJ2-1 TRBD2 TRBV14 TGTGCCAGCAGCCAAGCCTGGACTAGCGGGACGGGCTACTACAATGAGCAGTTCTTC CASSQAWTSGTGYYNEQFF
. TRBJ2-7 TRBD2 TRBV2 TGTGCCAGCAGGAGACTAGCGGGAGTTCTCGAGCAGTACTTC CASRRLAGVLEQYF
. TRBJ1-1 . TRBV6-5 TGTGCCAGCAAGATAACAGGGTTAGCTTTCTTT CASKITGLAFF
. TRBJ2-7 . TRBV5-1 TGCGCCAGCGCAATCCTCACAGGTACCTACGAGCAGTACTTC CASAILTGTYEQYF
. TRBJ2-4 . TRBV5-6 TGTGCCAGCAGCTTTTACGACAGGAAAAACATTCAGTACTTC CASSFYDRKNIQYF
once TRBJ2-3 . TRBV9 TGTGCCAGCAGCGTAGCGGTATCAACAGATACGCAGTATTTT CASSVAVSTDTQYF
. TRBJ1-1 . TRBV19 TGTGCCAGTAGTGTCAAGGGGGATCGAGCTGAAGCTTTCTTT CASSVKGDRAEAFF
. TRBJ1-2 . TRBV10-2 TGCGCCAGCCGAGAGACAGCTAACTATGGCTACACCTTC CASRETANYGYTF
. TRBJ1-1 TRBD1 TRBV6-6 TGTGCCACGGGACAGCTTGAAGCTTTCTTT CATGQLEAFF
. TRBJ2-7 TRBD1 TRBV7-6 TGTGCCAGCAGCCCAAAGACAGGGATCTACACCTACGAGCAGTACTTC CASSPKTGIYTYEQYF
. TRBJ2-1 TRBD2 TRBV12-5 TGTGCTAGTGGTTTGGTACCTCCACTAGCGGGAGGAGGTGAGCAGTTCTTC CASGLVPPLAGGGEQFF
. TRBJ1-5 . TRBV7-9 TGTGCCAGCAGCTTAGCGGGCAGCGGGCGCAATCAGCCCCAGCATTTT CASSLAGSGRNQPQHF
. TRBJ1-1 . TRBV3-1/TRBV3-2 TGTGCCAGCGGGACAAAGCCCAACACTGAAGCTTTCTTT CASGTKPNTEAFF
. TRBJ2-7 TRBD1 TRBV29-1 TGCAGCGGGGGGACAGGAATACAATACGAGCAGTACTTC CSGGTGIQYEQYF
. TRBJ2-7 TRBD2 TRBV7-2 TGTGCCAGCAGCTTAGCGGGGGGGGCCTACGAGCAGTACTTC CASSLAGGAYEQYF
. TRBJ2-1 TRBD2 TRBV7-3 TGTGCCAGCAGCCTCACCGGGACTAGCGTTCAGAATGAGCAGTTCTTC CASSLTGTSVQNEQFF
. TRBJ1-4 . TRBV25-1 TGTGCCAGCAGTGAGTACAGCCCAGCCTATGAAAAACTGTTTTTT CASSEYSPAYEKLFF
. TRBJ2-1 TRBD1 TRBV20-1 TGCAGTGCCGACAGGGGTCGTGAGCAGTTCTTC CSADRGREQFF
. TRBJ1-3 TRBD1 TRBV5-1 TGCGCCAGCAGCTTCAGGGGGCAAGGAAACACCATATATTTT CASSFRGQGNTIYF
. TRBJ1-5 . TRBV18 TGTGCCAGCTCCCGCTACGGCGGGGGGCAGGGCAATCAGCCCCAGCATTTT CASSRYGGGQGNQPQHF
. TRBJ2-3 . TRBV6-6 TGTGCCAGCAGTTACTCAGAGGGTTCAGATACGCAGTATTTT CASSYSEGSDTQYF
. TRBJ2-3 TRBD1 TRBV12-3/TRBV12-4 TGTGCCAGCAGACAGGGGAGCACAGATACGCAGTATTTT CASRQGSTDTQYF
. TRBJ2-1 TRBD2 TRBV7-6 TGTGCCAGCAGCTCCTCTTCGGGACTAGGAAACAATGAGCAGTTCTTC CASSSSSGLGNNEQFF